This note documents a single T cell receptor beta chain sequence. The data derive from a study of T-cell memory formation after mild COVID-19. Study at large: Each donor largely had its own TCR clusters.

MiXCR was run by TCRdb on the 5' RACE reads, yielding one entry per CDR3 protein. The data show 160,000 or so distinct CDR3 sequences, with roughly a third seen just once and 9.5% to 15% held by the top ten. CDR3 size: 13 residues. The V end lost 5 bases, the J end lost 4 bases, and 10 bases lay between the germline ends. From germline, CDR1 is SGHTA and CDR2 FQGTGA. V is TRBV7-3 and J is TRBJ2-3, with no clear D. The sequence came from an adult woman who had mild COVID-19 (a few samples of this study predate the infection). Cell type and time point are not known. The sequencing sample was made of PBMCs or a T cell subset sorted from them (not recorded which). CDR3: CASSRIKADTQYF. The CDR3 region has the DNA TGTGCCAGCAGCCGAATAAAGGCAGATACGCAGTATTTT. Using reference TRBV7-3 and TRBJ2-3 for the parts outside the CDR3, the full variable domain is GAGVSQTPSNKVTEKGKYVELRCDPISGHTALYWYRQSLGQGPEFLIYFQGTGAADDSGLPNDRFFAVRPEGSVSTLKIQRTERGDSAVYLCASSRIKADTQYFGPGTRLTVL.